One sample yielded the 27 T cell receptor beta chains listed below, sequenced in a study of T cells in Graves' hyperthyroidism and ophthalmopathy. Regions amplified from RNA transcripts were the TCR beta CDR3 regions. The HTBI primer set was used in a first-round RT-PCR of the TCR CDR3. A single record per CDR3 protein comes from TCRdb applying MiXCR to the multiplex PCR reads. Counted here are a few hundred thousand distinct CDR3 sequences, approximately 18% occurring once; the ten biggest clones make up 40%. Sequencing used blood. All receptors derive from a man younger than 35 with Graves' ophthalmopathy.

The gene calls are TRBV12-3 or TRBV12-4 and TRBJ2-5; 7 bases agree with TRBD1. V shed 5 bases and J 1 base; nucleotides not matched to a gene: 7. The CDR3 spans 15 residues. CDR3 sequence: CASSEVTGVQETQYF. CDR3 in DNA: TGTGCCAGCAGTGAAGTAACAGGGGTCCAAGAGACCCAGTACTTC.

This clonotype was recorded many times. CDR3 sequence reads: CASSLSGGLSYNEQFF. The CDR3 bases are TGTGCCAGCAGCCTTAGCGGGGGGCTCTCCTACAATGAGCAGTTCTTC. The chain is built from TRBV3-1 and TRBJ2-1, with 10 positions matching TRBD2. The CDR3 runs to 16 residues. After removal of 4 bases from V and 0 bases from J, the junction contained 3 bases not matched to a gene. The germline CDR1 and CDR2 sequences are LGHDT and YNNKEL (reference sequence).

This sequence joins TRBV20-1 and TRBJ2-5, with D possibly TRBD2 on 5 matching bases. The CDR3 sequence is 14 residues long. The germline CDR1 and CDR2 sequences are DFQATT and SNEGSKA (reference sequence). V lost 6 bases to trimming and J lost 1 base, with 15 bases between them. CDR3 amino acids: CSATFRGSQETQYF. Written as DNA, the CDR3 is TGCAGTGCCACCTTTCGGGGTTCCCAAGAGACCCAGTACTTC.

The table lists this clonotype with many counts. The genes are TRBV12-3 or TRBV12-4 and TRBJ1-1; D is unclear. This CDR3 region has 15 residues. The V end was cut by 6 bases, the J end by 1 base, with 15 bases between. The CDR3 protein is CASSPPKMGNTEAFF. The CDR3 coding sequence is TGTGCCAGCAGCCCCCCAAAGATGGGGAACACTGAAGCTTTCTTT.

This clonotype was counted ten times or more. The chain joins TRBV6-2 or TRBV6-3 to TRBJ2-5; TRBD2 matches at 10 bases. The CDR3 consists of 13 residues. Trimming cost V 9 bases and J 5 bases; bases outside gene matches: 6. Germline V lookup: CDR1 MNHEY, CDR2 SVGEGT. The CDR3 bases are TGTGCCAGTAGCGGGGGGCCGGAGGAGACCCAGTACTTC. It is translated as CASSGGPEETQYF.

The J gene is TRBJ2-7, the V gene TRBV7-8; a weak D match, TRBD1 (6 bases). Looked up from germline, CDR1 is SGHVS and CDR2 is FQNEAQ. Trimming took off 5 bases at V and 2 bases at J, with 13 bases between the two ends. The CDR3 length is 14 residues. The CDR3 sequence: CASSLAGQPYEQYF. CDR3 DNA sequence: TGTGCCAGCAGCCTGGCTGGACAGCCCTACGAGCAGTACTTC.

The chain joins TRBV15 to TRBJ1-1; TRBD1 might be the D (6 bases). This CDR3 contains 14 residues. Germline values: CDR1 LNHNV, CDR2 YYDKDF (reference sequence). V gave up 3 bases and J gave up 4 bases, with 12 bases separating them. As DNA, the CDR3 is TGTGCCACCAGCAGTTCAGGGGTGAGCACTGAAGCTTTCTTT. This translates into CATSSSGVSTEAFF.

At least ten counts were recorded for this clonotype. The chain recombines TRBV11-2 with TRBJ1-1, with 7 positions matching TRBD1. The CDR3 is made up of 13 amino acids. The junction had 7 bases not matched to a gene; V was cut back by 5 bases and J by 7 bases. The germline V gene encodes CDR1 SGHAT and CDR2 FQNNGV. The CDR3 spells CASSANTGVEAFF. The CDR3 region has the DNA TGTGCCAGCAGCGCGAATACAGGGGTTGAAGCTTTCTTT.

The gene calls are TRBV2 and TRBJ2-5; 9 bases match TRBD2. V trimming: 8 bases; J trimming: 1 base; junction bases outside the gene matches: 5. This CDR3 spans 14 amino acids. CDR1 and CDR2 from the germline V gene are SNHLY and FYNNEI. This CDR3 is CASGASGTQETQYF. The DNA for the CDR3 is TGTGCCAGCGGGGCTAGCGGGACCCAAGAGACCCAGTACTTC.

In its sample, this clonotype was seen many times. This chain uses TRBV20-1 with TRBJ1-2; a weak D match, TRBD1 (6 bases). The CDR3 loop spans 13 amino acids. Germline V gives CDR1 DFQATT, CDR2 SNEGSKA (reference sequence). V gave up 6 bases and J gave up 3 bases, with 14 bases separating them. CDR3 nucleotides: TGCAGTGCCGGAACAGGGATGGACTATGGCTACACCTTC. It specifies CSAGTGMDYGYTF.

V gene TRBV4-1 combines with J gene TRBJ1-6, with 7 nucleotides matching TRBD1. The ends lost 3 bases at V and 5 bases at J; junction bases unmatched: 7. The germline V gene has CDR1 MGHRA and CDR2 YSYEKL. This CDR3 has 16 amino acids. CDR3 in DNA: TGCGCCAGCAGCCAGCCCGGAAGGGGGCATAATTCACCCCTCCACTTT. This translates into CASSQPGRGHNSPLHF.

This clonotype appeared many times. The chain combines TRBV3-1 with TRBJ2-2; 8 bases match TRBD2. The CDR3 is made up of 16 amino acids. V shed 0 bases, J shed 4 bases, and the junction held 4 bases outside the gene matches. The germline gives CDR1 LGHDT, CDR2 YNNKEL (reference sequence). CDR3 residues: CASSQDSGGCTGELFF. CDR3 in DNA: TGTGCCAGCAGCCAAGATTCGGGGGGGTGCACCGGGGAGCTGTTTTTT. Full variable domain (remainder filled in from reference TRBV3-1 and TRBJ2-2): DTAVSQTPKYLVTQMGNDKSIKCEQNLGHDTMYWYKQDSKKFLKIMFSYNNKELIINETVPNRFSPKSPDKAHLNLHINSLELGDSAVYFCASSQDSGGCTGELFFGEGSRLTVL.

The chain carries TRBV6-1 and TRBJ1-5; the D is unclear. From germline, CDR1 is MNHNS and CDR2 SASEGT. The germline V and J ends were trimmed by 6 bases and 0 bases, with 12 bases remaining between them. The CDR3 is 15 amino acids. CDR3 residues: CASRRTDYSNQPQHF. In DNA form, the CDR3 reads TGTGCCAGCAGGCGGACGGATTATAGCAATCAGCCCCAGCATTTT.

About this clonotype itself: A much larger clone differs from this one at a single base, so this may be a read error. The chain recombines TRBV27 with TRBJ2-1, with a possible D match to TRBD1 (6 bases). The CDR3 is 15 amino acids. The V gene's germline CDR1 is MNHEY and CDR2 SMNVEV (reference sequence). The CDR3 sequence: CASSLGTSVYNEQLF. In DNA form, the CDR3 reads TGTGCCAGCAGTTTGGGGACATCCGTCTACAATGAGCAGCTCTTC.

This clonotype has at least ten counts. J is TRBJ2-3 and V is TRBV28, with 10 positions matching TRBD1. The J segment lost 1 base and the V segment lost 5 bases, leaving 3 bases of the junction unmatched. Per germline, CDR1 MDHEN and CDR2 SYDVKM. CDR3 length equals 15 residues. The CDR3 nucleotides read TGTGCCAGCAGTCGAGGGACAGGGGGCACAGATACGCAGTATTTT. Amino acid sequence: CASSRGTGGTDTQYF.

This clonotype has a handful of counts. The rearrangement joins TRBV6-2 or TRBV6-3 to TRBJ1-2, with no clear D. V lost 6 bases and J lost 5, with 13 bases in between. CDR3 length equals 13 residues. Germline CDR1 is MNHEY and CDR2 is SVGEGT. CDR3: CASRPSGVYGYTF. CDR3 DNA sequence: TGTGCCAGCAGACCCTCGGGAGTGTATGGCTACACCTTC.

This clonotype was counted at least ten times. The CDR3 loop is CASSLGGHFPAAEAFF. The CDR3 DNA is TGTGCCAGCAGCCTAGGCGGACACTTTCCAGCGGCTGAAGCTTTCTTT. The V and J genes are TRBV11-2 and TRBJ1-1; tentatively, D is TRBD1 (5 bases). CDR1 and CDR2 (germline): SGHAT, FQNNGV. This CDR3 is built from 16 residues. Trimming left V 5 bases short and J 6 bases short, with 22 bases between.

This clonotype was found a few times. The V gene is TRBV3-1, the J gene TRBJ2-2; D possibly uses TRBD1 or TRBD2 (5 bases each). Trimming took off 4 bases at V and 1 base at J, with 10 bases between the two ends. This CDR3 contains 15 residues. Germline V lookup: CDR1 LGHDT, CDR2 YNNKEL (reference sequence). CDR3 bases: TGTGCCAGCAGCCCGGGACGGGGGAACACCGGGGAGCTGTTTTTT. Translated: CASSPGRGNTGELFF. Full variable domain (outside the CDR3, taken from reference TRBV3-1 and TRBJ2-2): DTAVSQTPKYLVTQMGNDKSIKCEQNLGHDTMYWYKQDSKKFLKIMFSYNNKELIINETVPNRFSPKSPDKAHLNLHINSLELGDSAVYFCASSPGRGNTGELFFGEGSRLTVL.

This clonotype occurred a few times. This chain links TRBV9 with TRBJ2-5; 14 bases fit TRBD2. CDR3 length equals 16 residues. CDR1 and CDR2 (germline): SGDLS, YYNGEE. V was pared by 0 bases and J by 5 bases, with 3 bases of the junction left unmatched. CDR3 in amino acids: CASSVGLAGGPETQYF. The CDR3 DNA reads as TGTGCCAGCAGCGTAGGACTAGCGGGGGGGCCGGAGACCCAGTACTTC.

This clonotype has a count of ten or more. The rearrangement links TRBV7-9 to TRBJ1-2; 8 nucleotides agree with TRBD1. The length of the CDR3 is 14 residues. The germline CDR1 and CDR2 sequences are SEHNR and FQNEAQ (reference sequence). The junction had 5 bases not matched to a gene; V was cut back by 5 bases and J by 3 bases. Here the CDR3 reads CASSAGQAYYGYTF. DNA of the CDR3: TGTGCCAGCAGCGCGGGACAGGCCTACTATGGCTACACCTTC.

A note on this clonotype: A much larger clone sits a single nucleotide away, making a read error possible. The chain links TRBV12-3 or TRBV12-4 to TRBJ2-5, with TRBD2 matching over 11 bases. The CDR3 loop spans 19 amino acids. Trimming removed 5 bases from V and 2 bases from J; junction bases left unmatched: 16. The CDR3 sequence is CASSPALAGVIWNQETQYF. The CDR3 nucleotides are TGTGCCAGCAGTCCGGCACTAGCGGGAGTAATCTGGAATCAAGAGACCCAGTACTTC.

This clonotype was counted at least ten times. This chain uses TRBV13 with TRBJ1-1; no clear D gene. The CDR3 is 13 residues long. V gave up 6 bases and J gave up 0 bases, with 8 bases separating them. Germline CDR1 and CDR2: PRHDT and FYEKMQ (reference sequence). The CDR3 DNA sequence: TGTGCCAGCAGGGGGAACATGAACACTGAAGCTTTCTTT. Its translation is CASRGNMNTEAFF.

This chain uses TRBV18 with TRBJ1-2; 10 positions match TRBD1. The CDR3 has 16 residues. J was trimmed by 8 bases and V by 6 bases; bases with no gene match: 15. CDR1 is KGHSH, CDR2 LQKENI, per germline. The CDR3 DNA follows: TGTGCCAGCTCGTACAAGGGACAGGGGAAATCGGGAGGCTACACCTTC. Protein sequence: CASSYKGQGKSGGYTF.

V gene TRBV4-2 combines with J gene TRBJ2-1, with 7 bases lining up with TRBD2. Losses at the gene ends were 0 bases for V and 4 bases for J; bases not matched to a gene: 6. CDR1 and CDR2 from the germline V gene are LGHNA and YNFKEQ. The CDR3 consists of 16 residues. In nucleotides, the CDR3 is TGTGCCAGCAGCCAAGATGGGGCGGGGGAGTACAATGAGCAGTTCTTC. It is translated as CASSQDGAGEYNEQFF.

The chain joins TRBV7-3 to TRBJ2-3; TRBD2 matches at 9 bases. Germline V gene sequence: CDR1 SGHTA, CDR2 FQGTGA. This CDR3 has 17 residues. The trim removed 0 bases at V and 5 bases at J, leaving 9 bases unmatched. As DNA, the CDR3 is TGTGCCAGCAGCTTAACGCCCGCGGGGGGGGCACAAGATACGCAGTATTTT. Translation: CASSLTPAGGAQDTQYF.

This clonotype came up a few times. The J gene is TRBJ1-2, the V gene TRBV12-3 or TRBV12-4; no clear D gene. The CDR3 totals 11 residues. Trimming removed 6 bases from V and 3 bases from J, with 5 bases in between. The CDR3 loop is CASRRYYGYTF. CDR3 in DNA: TGTGCCAGCAGACGGTACTATGGCTACACCTTC.

This chain joins TRBV2 and TRBJ2-1; 7 bases align to TRBD2. Germline V gene lookup returns CDR1 SNHLY and CDR2 FYNNEI. V dropped 3 bases and J dropped 12; count of bases not matched to a gene: 11. This CDR3 has 14 residues. The CDR3 DNA follows: TGTGCCAGCAGTGATGGGACGGGGGGAAGGTCGCAGTTCTTC. As protein: CASSDGTGGRSQFF.